This T cell receptor beta chain was obtained from a study of T-cell reconstitution after alpha-beta-depleted transplantation in children. Many counts were recorded for this clonotype. The trim removed 5 bases at V and 5 bases at J, leaving 13 bases unmatched. The length of the CDR3 is 15 residues. The germline V gene has CDR1 DFQATT and CDR2 SNEGSKA (reference sequence). Unique molecular identifiers featured in how the TCRbeta library was prepared. TCRdb passed the PCR reads through MiXCR, listing each CDR3 protein once. The repertoire consists of 150,000 to 200,000 distinct CDR3 sequences, with roughly 14% occurring once and the leading ten covering less than 15%.

This material consisted of PBMCs from the stem cell graft donor, taken from the stem cell graft. The chain uses TRBV20-1 and TRBJ2-5; 8 bases map to TRBD1. The source of this sequence is a human donor who donated a stem cell graft to a child with acute lymphoblastic leukemia. The CDR3 loop reads CSAPRIDRGAETQYF. CDR3 nucleotides: TGCAGTGCTCCTCGTATTGACAGGGGTGCTGAGACCCAGTACTTC.